The clone carrying this T cell receptor beta chain has only one observation. No antigen is known for it. This sample is part of a study of response to subunit inactivated influenza vaccine. TCRdb ran MiXCR on the RT-PCR reads and lists one entry per CDR3 protein. The table records 500,000 to 600,000 distinct CDR3 sequences, 16% of them present only once. Study-wide results and limits: Authors suggested each seasonal flu vaccination may recruit only limited numbers of new T cells.

The CDR3 has 16 residues. With 6 bases clipped from V and 5 bases from J, the junction kept 15 bases outside the gene matches. The rearrangement links TRBV23-1 to TRBJ2-7, with 8 bases identical to TRBD2. TRBV23-1 is marked as an open reading frame, function uncertain. Source: CD4+ T cells sorted from PBMCs, taken around 25 months after vaccination. The clonotype comes from a man aged 50 to 75 who received an inactivated influenza vaccine. The CDR3 protein is CASRAQSVTSDDEQYF. CDR3 DNA sequence: TGCGCCAGCAGAGCACAATCGGTGACTAGCGACGACGAGCAGTACTTC.